Sequencing of this T cell receptor beta chain was carried out in a study of graft-versus-host responses after intestinal transplantation. Germline V gives CDR1 MDHEN, CDR2 SYDVKM. V gave up 3 bases and J gave up 0 bases, with 20 bases separating them. This CDR3 contains 18 residues. Data came from immunoSEQ multiplex PCR; TCRdb stores just in-frame clones and leaves some out. The sample yields about 57,000 clones, roughly 90% seen once. The material was PBMCs, obtained 26 days after transplant. The chain has TRBV28 and TRBJ1-2; tentative D call: TRBD1 (5 bases). This clonotype originated in a human patient who received an intestinal transplant, so some T cells may come from the graft donor. The CDR3 region is CASSFMIHDRPANYGYTF. CDR3 bases: TGTGCCAGCAGTTTCATGATTCATGACAGACCAGCTAACTATGGCTACACCTTC.